This entry lists 5 T cell receptor beta chains sequenced from one sample in a study of blood T cell repertoires in COVID-19. This table comes from immunoSEQ multiplex PCR, and its TCRdb copy is limited to in-frame clones, with some not included. Of around 300,000 clones listed, around 90% are singletons. The source material was peripheral blood. The receptors here all came from a woman in her fifties or sixties with COVID-19, enrolled during active disease.

This rearrangement joins TRBV4-2 to TRBJ1-5; 7 bases agree with TRBD1. V dropped 5 bases and J dropped 0; count of bases not matched to a gene: 7. The CDR3 loop spans 16 amino acids. CDR1 is LGHNA and CDR2 is YNFKEQ in the germline V gene. The CDR3 DNA is TGTGCCAGCAGCGGGGGACAGCTTTATAGCAATCAGCCCCAGCATTTT. This sequence encodes CASSGGQLYSNQPQHF.

This chain links TRBV5-6 with TRBJ2-3; D unresolved. Trimming pared 4 bases from V and 9 bases from J, leaving 9 bases between. Germline V CDR1 and CDR2: SGHDT, YYEEEE. The CDR3 has 11 residues. The CDR3 DNA reads as TGTGCCAGCAGCGAGCTAGGCACGCAGTATTTT. This gives the protein CASSELGTQYF.

The genes are TRBV14 and TRBJ1-4; D is undetermined. CDR1 SGHDN and CDR2 FVKESK come from the germline V gene. There are 14 residues in the CDR3. With 6 bases removed from V and 7 bases from J, the gap between germline ends came to 15 bases. The CDR3 reads CASSWRASGEKLFF. CDR3 sequence (DNA): TGTGCCAGCAGTTGGAGGGCCTCTGGTGAAAAACTGTTTTTT.

The J gene is TRBJ2-7, the V gene TRBV29-1; TRBD1 aligns across 11 bases. J gave up 7 bases and V 5 bases, and 10 bases lay outside the gene matches. The germline gives CDR1 SQVTM, CDR2 ANQGSEA. The CDR3 spans 14 residues. The CDR3 region is CSVTPGTGGREQYF. For the CDR3, the DNA is TGCAGCGTTACTCCGGGGACAGGGGGGAGGGAGCAGTACTTC.

This clone has just one count. This chain joins TRBV7-2 and TRBJ2-5, with D perhaps TRBD1 (5 bases). Germline CDR1 reads SGHTA; CDR2 reads FQGNSA. Trimming removed 2 bases from V and 4 bases from J, with 14 bases in between. This CDR3 comprises 15 residues. This CDR3 is CASSLPGLLRETQYF. The CDR3 DNA reads TGTGCCAGCAGCTTACCAGGGTTGTTAAGAGAGACCCAGTACTTC. Full variable domain (remainder filled in from reference TRBV7-2 and TRBJ2-5): GAGVSQSPSNKVTEKGKDVELRCDPISGHTALYWYRQSLGQGLEFLIYFQGNSAPDKSGLPSDRFSAERTGGSVSTLTIQRTQQEDSAVYLCASSLPGLLRETQYFGPGTRLLVL.